The 24 T cell receptor beta chains reported below all come from one sample, sequenced in a study of T-cell reconstitution after alpha-beta-depleted transplantation in children. Preparation of the TCRbeta library was carried out with unique molecular identifiers. From the PCR reads, TCRdb called clonotypes with MiXCR, one entry per CDR3 protein. The sample carries some 590,000 distinct CDR3 sequences, 8% to 11% recorded once. Sequenced material: PBMCs from the stem cell graft donor, taken from the stem cell graft. The receptors here all came from a human donor who donated a stem cell graft to a child with acute myeloid leukemia.

V gene TRBV5-1 combines with J gene TRBJ2-7; 7 bases are shared with TRBD1. J gave up 4 bases and V 4 bases, and 8 bases lay outside the gene matches. CDR3 length: 14 residues. Germline assignment: CDR1 SGHRS and CDR2 YFSETQ. This CDR3 reads CASSNDRVRYEQYF. CDR3 nucleotide sequence: TGCGCCAGCAGCAATGACAGGGTGAGATACGAGCAGTACTTC.

This sequence joins TRBV10-3 and TRBJ2-7; 11 bases align to TRBD2. Losses at the gene ends were 10 bases for V and 3 bases for J; bases not matched to a gene: 5. This CDR3 has 13 amino acids. Per the germline V gene, CDR1 is ENHRY and CDR2 is SYGVKD. DNA of the CDR3: TGTGCCACGACTAGCGGGAACTTCTACGAGCAGTACTTC. This translates into CATTSGNFYEQYF.

Many counts were recorded for this clonotype. The rearrangement uses TRBV20-1 and TRBJ2-1, with TRBD1 identical over 8 bases. The germline V gene encodes CDR1 DFQATT and CDR2 SNEGSKA (reference sequence). The CDR3 runs 14 residues. Trimming cost V 3 bases and J 4 bases; bases outside gene matches: 5. The CDR3 loop is CSASWTGRYNEQFF. DNA of the CDR3: TGCAGTGCTAGTTGGACAGGGCGATACAATGAGCAGTTCTTC.

This clonotype has just a few counts. The chain joins TRBV7-2 to TRBJ2-3; 8 nucleotides align to TRBD2. Germline CDR1 is SGHTA and CDR2 is FQGNSA. With 6 bases clipped from V and 8 bases from J, the junction kept 13 bases outside the gene matches. The CDR3 runs 15 residues. This CDR3 reads CASSPVGGGKATQYF. Here the CDR3 DNA reads TGTGCCAGCAGTCCTGTAGGCGGGGGGAAGGCTACGCAGTATTTT. Full variable domain (remainder filled in from reference TRBV7-2 and TRBJ2-3): GAGVSQSPSNKVTEKGKDVELRCDPISGHTALYWYRQSLGQGLEFLIYFQGNSAPDKSGLPSDRFSAERTGGSVSTLTIQRTQQEDSAVYLCASSPVGGGKATQYFGPGTRLTVL.

This clonotype was seen repeatedly, ten times or more. V is TRBV5-1 and J is TRBJ2-3; D might be TRBD2 (6 bases). Germline assignment: CDR1 SGHRS and CDR2 YFSETQ. This CDR3 is built from 16 residues. Trimming left V 5 bases short and J 2 bases short, with 18 bases between. The CDR3 DNA reads as TGCGCCAGCAGGGGGGGACCCCAAATAGCCACAGATACGCAGTATTTT. It translates to CASRGGPQIATDTQYF.

The chain links TRBV4-2 to TRBJ2-1; D is tentatively TRBD1 or TRBD2 (6 bases each). Per germline, CDR1 LGHNA and CDR2 YNFKEQ. The CDR3 length is 15 residues. V lost 10 bases and J 0 bases, leaving 16 bases between the germline ends. This chain's CDR3 is CAIGPGGGSYNEQFF. The CDR3 DNA sequence: TGTGCCATCGGCCCCGGGGGCGGCTCCTACAATGAGCAGTTCTTC.

This clonotype has ten or more counts. The chain carries TRBV7-2 and TRBJ2-1, with a weak D call TRBD1 (6 bases). V was cut by 0 bases and J by 0 bases, with 9 bases left in between. This CDR3 comprises 16 residues. Per the germline V gene, CDR1 is SGHTA and CDR2 is FQGNSA. CDR3 nucleotides: TGTGCCAGCAGCTTAGCGACAGGAAGCTCCTACAATGAGCAGTTCTTC. Amino acids: CASSLATGSSYNEQFF.

The sample holds a few counts of this clonotype. The chain is built from TRBV5-1 and TRBJ2-3, with D unclear. Looked up from germline, CDR1 is SGHRS and CDR2 is YFSETQ. Trimming took off 2 bases at V and 0 bases at J, with 10 bases between the two ends. There are 15 residues in the CDR3. The CDR3 spells CASSFETPSTDTQYF. CDR3 bases: TGCGCCAGCAGCTTCGAGACGCCAAGCACAGATACGCAGTATTTT.

The chain links TRBV11-1 to TRBJ2-1, with 8 bases identical to TRBD1. Looked up from germline, CDR1 is SGHAT and CDR2 is FQDESV (reference sequence). The CDR3 totals 15 residues. J was trimmed by 6 bases and V by 6 bases; bases with no gene match: 10. The CDR3 DNA reads as TGTGCCAGCAGTAGAGCTGGACAGGGTAGCAATGAGCAGTTCTTC. This translates into CASSRAGQGSNEQFF.

The sample holds many counts of this clonotype. V gene TRBV6-1 combines with J gene TRBJ2-3; D remains unclear. The CDR3 consists of 13 residues. The germline V gene encodes CDR1 MNHNS and CDR2 SASEGT. The V and J ends lost 6 bases and 6 bases respectively, with 13 bases between them. The chain's CDR3 is CASSDYGFDTQYF. CDR3 DNA: TGTGCCAGCAGCGATTACGGGTTCGATACGCAGTATTTT.

The sample holds a few counts of this clonotype. V is TRBV6-6 and J is TRBJ1-5; D ambiguous. The germline CDR1 and CDR2 sequences are MNHNY and SVGAGI (reference sequence). The CDR3 runs to 13 residues. The V and J ends lost 5 bases and 4 bases respectively, with 9 bases between them. The chain's CDR3 is CASSPQLNQPQHF. The CDR3 nucleotides read TGTGCCAGCAGTCCCCAGTTAAATCAGCCCCAGCATTTT.

V and J are TRBV24-1 and TRBJ2-7; 7 nucleotides match TRBD1. The CDR3 has 14 residues. Germline-derived CDR1 and CDR2 are KGHDR and SFDVKD. With 4 bases clipped from V and 4 bases from J, the junction kept 6 bases outside the gene matches. The CDR3 loop is CATSEGGRNYEQYF. The CDR3 nucleotides read TGTGCCACCAGTGAAGGGGGCCGAAATTACGAGCAGTACTTC.

The chain joins TRBV11-1 to TRBJ2-1; D may be TRBD1 or TRBD2 (5 bases each). CDR1 and CDR2 (germline): SGHAT, FQDESV (reference sequence). CDR3 length equals 18 residues. Trimming took off 0 bases at V and 0 bases at J, with 15 bases between the two ends. The CDR3 sequence is CASSLARLADSSYNEQFF. The CDR3 nucleotides read TGTGCCAGCAGCTTAGCTAGGCTAGCCGACAGCTCCTACAATGAGCAGTTCTTC. Complete variable domain (other parts from reference TRBV11-1 and TRBJ2-1): EAEVAQSPRYKITEKSQAVAFWCDPISGHATLYWYRQILGQGPELLVQFQDESVVDDSQLPKDRFSAERLKGVDSTLKIQPAELGDSAMYLCASSLARLADSSYNEQFFGPGTRLTVL.

This clonotype was picked up many times. The chain uses TRBV20-1 and TRBJ2-7; D possibly corresponds to TRBD1 (6 bases). This CDR3 has 15 amino acids. CDR1 DFQATT and CDR2 SNEGSKA come from the germline V gene (reference sequence). V lost 3 bases and J lost 2, with 17 bases in between. The CDR3 loop reads CSASGVPGETYEQYF. CDR3 DNA sequence: TGCAGTGCTAGTGGTGTTCCAGGGGAAACCTACGAGCAGTACTTC.

This clonotype was detected many times. The chain recombines TRBV10-3 with TRBJ2-5; 7 nucleotides agree with TRBD2. The junction had 6 bases not matched to a gene; V was cut back by 0 bases and J by 5 bases. Germline V gives CDR1 ENHRY, CDR2 SYGVKD. The CDR3 loop spans 15 amino acids. DNA of the CDR3: TGTGCCATCAGTGAGTCACTAGCGATGTGGGAGACCCAGTACTTC. Translation: CAISESLAMWETQYF.

In its sample, this clonotype was seen many times. The V and J genes are TRBV29-1 and TRBJ2-4; possibly TRBD2 for D (6 bases). Germline CDR1 SQVTM, CDR2 ANQGSEA. The CDR3 is 13 amino acids. Trimming left V 7 bases short and J 9 bases short, with 19 bases between. Here the CDR3 reads CSDTDLTGGIQYF. The CDR3 DNA reads TGCAGCGATACGGACTTGACCGGGGGCATTCAGTACTTC.

J is TRBJ2-1 and V is TRBV6-2 or TRBV6-3; tentatively, D is TRBD2 (6 bases). This CDR3 is 15 amino acids long. Germline-derived CDR1 and CDR2 are MNHEY and SVGEGT. V was trimmed by 7 bases and J by 0 bases, leaving 13 bases between them. CDR3 in amino acids: CASTSAGFSYNEQFF. The CDR3 DNA reads TGTGCCAGCACCTCAGCGGGCTTCTCCTACAATGAGCAGTTCTTC.

This clonotype was picked up many times. The V gene is TRBV29-1, the J gene TRBJ2-3; TRBD2 agrees at 10 bases. The CDR3 contains 15 residues. The trim removed 6 bases at V and 6 bases at J, leaving 12 bases unmatched. CDR1 and CDR2 from the germline V gene are SQVTM and ANQGSEA. Here the CDR3 DNA reads TGCAGCGTCGCGGAGGGTAGCGGGAGGTCTGATACGCAGTATTTT. It specifies CSVAEGSGRSDTQYF.

This clonotype appeared a few times. CDR3 nucleotides: TGTGCCAGCAGCTTAGCGGGGAGGGGCGGGGGGTCCTACAATGAGCAGTTCTTC. Amino acids: CASSLAGRGGGSYNEQFF. This chain connects TRBV7-8 to TRBJ2-1; 8 bases fit TRBD2. Germline trimming cut 0 bases from V and 1 base from J; bases unmatched to any gene: 8. This CDR3 has 18 amino acids. Germline V gene data show CDR1 as SGHVS and CDR2 as FQNEAQ.

The chain links TRBV9 to TRBJ2-1; D gene unclear. The germline V and J ends were trimmed by 0 bases and 8 bases, with 12 bases remaining between them. The CDR3 contains 14 residues. Germline CDR1 is SGDLS and CDR2 is YYNGEE. Here the CDR3 reads CASSVVGLRDEQFF. CDR3 DNA: TGTGCCAGCAGCGTAGTGGGCCTCCGGGATGAGCAGTTCTTC.

This clonotype appeared a few times. The chain recombines TRBV4-2 with TRBJ2-6; perhaps TRBD2 as D (5 bases). Germline lookup yields CDR1 LGHNA and CDR2 YNFKEQ. The CDR3 length is 16 residues. V was pared by 0 bases and J by 3 bases, with 9 bases between. In nucleotides, the CDR3 is TGTGCCAGCAGCCAAGAGGAGGCACGTGGGGCCAACGTCCTGACTTTC. This translates into CASSQEEARGANVLTF.

The sample holds many counts of this clonotype. CDR3 sequence: CSARDIRTSFFNEQFF. In DNA form, the CDR3 reads TGCAGTGCTAGAGATATCCGGACTAGTTTCTTCAATGAGCAGTTCTTC. The chain uses TRBV20-1 and TRBJ2-1, with 7 bases aligning to TRBD2. J lost 6 bases, V lost 0 bases, and 11 bases had no gene match. Germline V gene lookup returns CDR1 DFQATT and CDR2 SNEGSKA (reference sequence). CDR3 length: 16 residues.

This clonotype showed up just a few times. The CDR3 region has the DNA TGTGCCAGCAGTCCGCATCTACAGGGCCGCACCATATATTTT. Translating it yields CASSPHLQGRTIYF. The V call is TRBV12-3 or TRBV12-4, the J call TRBJ1-3; tentatively, D is TRBD1 (6 bases). This CDR3 is 14 amino acids long. The V end was cut by 5 bases, the J end by 9 bases, with 17 bases between.

The genes are TRBV11-1 and TRBJ2-1; 7 nucleotides agree with TRBD2. This CDR3 is 15 amino acids long. V lost 5 bases, J lost 4 bases, and 8 bases stayed unmatched. Germline assignment: CDR1 SGHAT and CDR2 FQDESV (reference sequence). The CDR3 here is CASSPRAGKYNEQFF. The CDR3 DNA reads as TGTGCCAGCAGCCCTCGAGCGGGAAAGTACAATGAGCAGTTCTTC.